The 9 T cell receptor beta chains in this list originate from one sample, sequenced in a study of T cells in women clearing cervical HPV infection. The assay was immunoSEQ multiplex PCR, and TCRdb's table has in-frame clones only and misses some. The clone table shows tens of thousands of clones, with the ten largest holding around 4.9%. Sequencing was performed on blood buffy coat. Receptor source: a woman between 18 and 75 years old with a cervical HPV16 infection that either progressed to CIN3+ or cleared (not recorded which).

Remarks on this clone: The read falls 3 residues short of the CDR3 end, and the missing part is taken from the germline J gene. The V and J genes are TRBV29-1 and TRBJ1-3; D is unresolved. The V end lost 1 base, the J end lost 1 base, and 8 bases lay between the germline ends. The CDR3 sequence is 14 residues long. Germline-derived CDR1 and CDR2 are SQVTM and ANQGSEA. The CDR3 reads CSVEVFGSGNTIYF. The part of the CDR3 DNA that was read is TGCAGCGTTGAAGTGTTCGGGTCTGGAAACACC.

A remark on this clone: The read finishes 3 residues shy of the CDR3 end, and the germline J gene is used to complete it. This chain joins TRBV2 and TRBJ1-6; D might be TRBD1 (5 bases). Germline V gene lookup returns CDR1 SNHLY and CDR2 FYNNEI. Trimming stripped 6 bases from V and 3 bases from J, with 9 bases between. The CDR3 has 14 residues. CDR3 bases read: TGTGCCAGCAGCCAAGACAGCTATAATTCACCC. Amino acids: CASSQDSYNSP. The whole CDR3 region reads CASSQDSYNSPLHF.

Regarding this clone: The read halts 3 residues ahead of the CDR3 end, with the missing end drawn from the germline J gene. The chain joins TRBV7-9 to TRBJ2-7; tentatively, D is TRBD2 (6 bases). V lost 6 bases and J lost 1, with 13 bases in between. The length of the CDR3 is 14 residues. CDR1 is SEHNR, CDR2 FQNEAQ, per germline (reference sequence). CDR3 amino acids: CASSPGVGSYEQYF. CDR3 bases read: TGTGCCAGCAGTCCGGGGGTGGGTTCCTACGAG.

With regard to this clone: The read comes to an end 3 residues before the CDR3 does, leaving the germline J gene to fill in the end. The chain has TRBV2 and TRBJ2-4; TRBD2 agrees at 11 bases. V was clipped by 4 bases and J by 0 bases; unmatched bases: 8. The CDR3 is 18 residues long. From germline, CDR1 is SNHLY and CDR2 FYNNEI. CDR3 region: CASSVAGGAALAKNIQYF. Partial CDR3 DNA: TGTGCCAGCAGTGTAGCGGGGGGGGCAGCTCTAGCCAAAAACATT.

As regards this clone: The read halts 3 residues ahead of the CDR3 end, with the missing end drawn from the germline J gene. This rearrangement joins TRBV30 to TRBJ2-4; D remains ambiguous. V was cut by 5 bases and J by 0 bases, with 8 bases left in between. This CDR3 comprises 13 residues. The V gene's germline CDR1 is GTSNPN and CDR2 SVGIG (reference sequence). The CDR3 loop reads CAWAPGAKNIQYF. The CDR3 bases that were read are TGTGCCTGGGCCCCGGGAGCCAAAAACATT. The full variable domain, completed using reference TRBV30 and TRBJ2-4, is SQTIHQWPATLVQPVGSPLSLECTVEGTSNPNLYWYRQAAGRGLQLLFYSVGIGQISSEVPQNLSASRPQDRQFILSSKKLLLSDSGFYLCAWAPGAKNIQYFGAGTRLSVL.

A note on this clone: The read is 3 residues too short to cover the CDR3 end, so that end is filled in from the germline J gene. The chain joins TRBV19 to TRBJ1-5; TRBD1 aligns across 7 bases. Germline V gene data show CDR1 as LNHDA and CDR2 as SQIVND (reference sequence). Unmatched junction bases numbered 11, after V lost 5 bases and J lost 1 base. The CDR3 length is 17 residues. CDR3 amino acids: CASSPRQGIGSNQPQHF. The CDR3 DNA, read in part, is TGTGCCAGTAGTCCTCGACAGGGAATAGGAAGCAATCAGCCC.

Comments on this clone: The DNA ends 3 residues before the CDR3 does, and the rest of the CDR3 is filled in from the germline J gene. This chain joins TRBV10-2 and TRBJ2-3; 8 positions agree with TRBD2. CDR1 and CDR2 (germline): WSHSY, SAAADI. V was pared by 6 bases and J by 4 bases, with 9 bases of the junction left unmatched. The CDR3 is 15 residues long. The sequenced CDR3 bases are TGCGCCAGCAGAACCAGCGGGGGTAAGCCAGATACG. This sequence encodes CASRTSGGKPDT. The complete CDR3 sequence is CASRTSGGKPDTQYF.

As concerns this clone: From the germline J gene comes the end of the CDR3, since the read stops 3 residues before it. The V gene is TRBV18, the J gene TRBJ2-1; perhaps TRBD2 as D (6 bases). This CDR3 comprises 17 residues. The germline V gene has CDR1 KGHSH and CDR2 LQKENI. Trimming took 3 bases from V and 7 from J, leaving 22 bases between them. CDR3 DNA, as far as it was read: TGTGCCAGCTCACCGGCGACCCGGGCAGGGAGGAGTAATGAG. Its translation is CASSPATRAGRSNE. The entire CDR3 reads CASSPATRAGRSNEQFF.

CDR3 sequence: CASSLDRANEQYF. The DNA read from the CDR3 is TGTGCCAGCAGTCTTGACAGGGCCAACGAG. The chain carries TRBV7-2 and TRBJ2-7; 7 bases map to TRBD1. The CDR3 end lies 3 residues beyond the end of the read and is filled in from the germline J gene. Unmatched junction bases numbered 7, after V lost 6 bases and J lost 5 bases. This CDR3 is built from 13 residues. Germline V gene data show CDR1 as SGHTA and CDR2 as FQGNSA.